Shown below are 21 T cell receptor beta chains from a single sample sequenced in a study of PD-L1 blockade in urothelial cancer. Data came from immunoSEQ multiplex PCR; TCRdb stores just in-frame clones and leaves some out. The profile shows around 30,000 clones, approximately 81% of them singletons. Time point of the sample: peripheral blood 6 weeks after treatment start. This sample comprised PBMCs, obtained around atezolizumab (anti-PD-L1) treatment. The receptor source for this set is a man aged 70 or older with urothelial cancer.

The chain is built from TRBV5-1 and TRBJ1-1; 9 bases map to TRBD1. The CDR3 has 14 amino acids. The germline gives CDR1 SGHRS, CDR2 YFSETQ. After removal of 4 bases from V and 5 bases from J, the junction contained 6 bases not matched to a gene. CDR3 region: CASSAGQGKTEAFF. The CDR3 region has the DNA TGCGCCAGCAGCGCGGGACAGGGAAAGACTGAAGCTTTCTTT.

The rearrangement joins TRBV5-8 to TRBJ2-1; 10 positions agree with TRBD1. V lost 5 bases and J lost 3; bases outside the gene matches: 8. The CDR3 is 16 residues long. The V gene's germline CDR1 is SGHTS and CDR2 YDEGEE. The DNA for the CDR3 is TGTGCCAGCAGACCGACCCGGGACAGGGGCTACAATGAGCAGTTCTTC. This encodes CASRPTRDRGYNEQFF.

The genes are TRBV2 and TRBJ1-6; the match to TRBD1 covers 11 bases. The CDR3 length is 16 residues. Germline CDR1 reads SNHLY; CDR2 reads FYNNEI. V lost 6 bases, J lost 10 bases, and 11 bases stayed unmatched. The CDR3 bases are TGTGCCAGCAGGATTGGGTTGGGACAGGGGGACTCACCCCTCCACTTT. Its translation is CASRIGLGQGDSPLHF.

As DNA, the CDR3 is TGTGCCAGCAGCTTGTCAGGGGTCGGGCAGCCCCAGCATTTT. This sequence encodes CASSLSGVGQPQHF. J is TRBJ1-5 and V is TRBV5-6; maybe TRBD1 (6 bases). V shed 1 base and J shed 7 bases, with 12 bases lying between them. Germline loops: CDR1 SGHDT, CDR2 YYEEEE. The CDR3 totals 14 residues.

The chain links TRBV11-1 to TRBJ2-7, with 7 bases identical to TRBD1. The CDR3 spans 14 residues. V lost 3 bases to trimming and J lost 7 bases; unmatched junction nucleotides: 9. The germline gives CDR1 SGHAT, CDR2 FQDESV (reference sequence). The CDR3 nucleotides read TGTGCCAGCAGCTTCACCAGGGGGTCCGGAGAGCAGTACTTC. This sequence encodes CASSFTRGSGEQYF.

In DNA form, the CDR3 reads TGTGCCATCAGTGATACAGGGGGGGACGAGCAGTACTTC. Protein sequence: CAISDTGGDEQYF. The V call is TRBV10-3, the J call TRBJ2-7; possible D gene TRBD1, 8 bases. V dropped 3 bases and J dropped 5 bases, with 11 bases sitting between them. Germline-derived CDR1 and CDR2 are ENHRY and SYGVKD. This CDR3 region has 13 residues.

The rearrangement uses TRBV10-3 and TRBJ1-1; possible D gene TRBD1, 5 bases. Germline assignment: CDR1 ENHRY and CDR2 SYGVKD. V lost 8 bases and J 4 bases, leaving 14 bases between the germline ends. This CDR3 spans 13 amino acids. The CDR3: CAIQQELFTEAFF. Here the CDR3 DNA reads TGTGCCATCCAACAGGAGCTCTTCACTGAAGCTTTCTTT.

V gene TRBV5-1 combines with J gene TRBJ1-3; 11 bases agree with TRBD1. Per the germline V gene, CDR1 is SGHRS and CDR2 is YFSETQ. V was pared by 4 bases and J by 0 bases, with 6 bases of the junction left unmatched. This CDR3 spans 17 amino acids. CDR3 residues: CASSLTGTGGSGNTIYF. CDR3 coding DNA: TGCGCCAGCAGCCTTACCGGGACAGGGGGCTCTGGAAACACCATATATTTT.

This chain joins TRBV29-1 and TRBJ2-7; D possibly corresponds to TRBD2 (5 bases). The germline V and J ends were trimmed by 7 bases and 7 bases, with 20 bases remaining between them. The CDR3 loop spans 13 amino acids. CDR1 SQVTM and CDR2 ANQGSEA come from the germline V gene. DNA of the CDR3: TGCAGCGCCATAACTCAGCGAGGGCTTGAGCAGTACTTC. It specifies CSAITQRGLEQYF.

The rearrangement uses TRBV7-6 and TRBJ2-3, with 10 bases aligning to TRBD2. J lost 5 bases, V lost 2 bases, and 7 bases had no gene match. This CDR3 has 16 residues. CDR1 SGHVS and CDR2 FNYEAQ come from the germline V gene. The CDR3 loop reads CASSLKAGGLVDTQYF. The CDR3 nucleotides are TGTGCCAGCAGCTTAAAAGCGGGGGGGCTTGTAGATACGCAGTATTTT.

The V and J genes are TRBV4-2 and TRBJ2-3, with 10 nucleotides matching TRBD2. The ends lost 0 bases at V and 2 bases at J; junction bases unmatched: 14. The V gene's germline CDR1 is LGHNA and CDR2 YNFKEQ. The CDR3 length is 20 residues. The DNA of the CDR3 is TGTGCCAGCAGCCAAGATCCTCTAAGGACTAGCGGTGACTACACAGATACGCAGTATTTT. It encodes CASSQDPLRTSGDYTDTQYF.

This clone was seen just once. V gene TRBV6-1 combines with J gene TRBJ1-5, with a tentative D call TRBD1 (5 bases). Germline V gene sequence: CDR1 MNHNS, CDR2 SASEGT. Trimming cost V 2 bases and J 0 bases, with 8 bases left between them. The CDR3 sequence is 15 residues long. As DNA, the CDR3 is TGTGCCAGCAGTGAACAGGGTTATAGCAATCAGCCCCAGCATTTT. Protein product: CASSEQGYSNQPQHF.

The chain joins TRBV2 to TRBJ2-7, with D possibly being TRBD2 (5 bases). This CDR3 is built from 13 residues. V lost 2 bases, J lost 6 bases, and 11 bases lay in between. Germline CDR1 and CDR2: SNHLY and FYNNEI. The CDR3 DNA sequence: TGTGCCAGCAGTGAACAGCGGAGCAGCGAGCAGTACTTC. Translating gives CASSEQRSSEQYF.

This CDR3 is CASSLAQGSRNFTYASSYNEQFF. CDR3 sequence (DNA): TGCGCCAGCAGCTTGGCCCAGGGCAGCAGAAACTTTACCTACGCTTCCTCCTACAATGAGCAGTTCTTC. The V call is TRBV5-1, the J call TRBJ2-1; D is possibly TRBD1 (5 bases). V was shortened by 0 bases and J by 0 bases, with 31 bases between the two germline ends. CDR3 length equals 23 residues. Germline lookup yields CDR1 SGHRS and CDR2 YFSETQ.

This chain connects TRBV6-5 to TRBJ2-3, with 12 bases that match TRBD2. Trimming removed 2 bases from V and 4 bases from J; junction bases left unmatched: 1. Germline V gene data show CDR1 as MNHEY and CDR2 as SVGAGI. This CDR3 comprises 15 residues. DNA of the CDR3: TGTGCCAGCAGTTACGGGACTAGCGGGTCAGATACGCAGTATTTT. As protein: CASSYGTSGSDTQYF.

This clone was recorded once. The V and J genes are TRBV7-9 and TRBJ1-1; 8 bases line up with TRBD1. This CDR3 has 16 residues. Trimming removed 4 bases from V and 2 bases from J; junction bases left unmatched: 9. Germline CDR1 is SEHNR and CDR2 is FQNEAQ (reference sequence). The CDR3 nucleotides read TGTGCCAGCAGCTCCCAGGGGGCCCCTATTAACACTGAAGCTTTCTTT. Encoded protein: CASSSQGAPINTEAFF.

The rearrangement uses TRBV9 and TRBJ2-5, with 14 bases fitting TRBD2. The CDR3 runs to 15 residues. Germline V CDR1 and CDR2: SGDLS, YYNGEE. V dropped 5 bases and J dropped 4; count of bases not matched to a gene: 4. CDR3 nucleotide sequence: TGTGCCAGCAGGCCTGGGACTAGCGGGAGAGAGACCCAGTACTTC. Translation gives CASRPGTSGRETQYF.

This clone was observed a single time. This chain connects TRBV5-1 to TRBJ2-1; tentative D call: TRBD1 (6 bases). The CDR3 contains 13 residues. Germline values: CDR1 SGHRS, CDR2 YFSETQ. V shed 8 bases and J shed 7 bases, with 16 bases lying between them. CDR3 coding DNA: TGCGCCAGGATCACCGGGACACCGAATGAGCAGTTCTTC. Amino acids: CARITGTPNEQFF.

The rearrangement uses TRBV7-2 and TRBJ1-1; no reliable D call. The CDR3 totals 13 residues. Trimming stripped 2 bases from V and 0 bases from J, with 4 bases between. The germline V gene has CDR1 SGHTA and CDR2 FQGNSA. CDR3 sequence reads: CASSLPLNTEAFF. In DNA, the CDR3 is TGTGCCAGCAGCTTACCTTTGAACACTGAAGCTTTCTTT.

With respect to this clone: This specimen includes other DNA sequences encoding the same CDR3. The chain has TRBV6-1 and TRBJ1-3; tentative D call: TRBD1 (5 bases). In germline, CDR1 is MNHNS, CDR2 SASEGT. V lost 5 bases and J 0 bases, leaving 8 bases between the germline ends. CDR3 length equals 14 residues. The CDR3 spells CASSPGGSGNTIYF. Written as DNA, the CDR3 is TGTGCCAGCAGTCCCGGGGGCTCTGGAAACACCATATATTTT.

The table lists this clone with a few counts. In DNA, the CDR3 is TGTGCCAGCAGCTTAGATAAGCTCGGTGAGCAGTTCTTC. Amino acids: CASSLDKLGEQFF. The chain employs TRBV7-7 and TRBJ2-1, with no clear D. Germline-derived CDR1 and CDR2 are SSHAT and FNYEAQ (reference sequence). The V end was cut by 1 base, the J end by 9 bases, with 10 bases between. The CDR3 has 13 residues.